These 17 T cell receptor beta chains were sequenced from one sample in a study of blood T cell repertoires in COVID-19. Profiling relied on immunoSEQ multiplex PCR, and the TCRdb table lists in-frame clones only, not all of them. The data hold 98,000 or so clones, with 75% to 90% observed a single time. The specimen sequenced was peripheral blood. The receptors derive from a man aged 55 to 69 with COVID-19, enrolled during active disease.

This chain joins TRBV7-3 and TRBJ2-1; 7 positions agree with TRBD1. Germline V gene lookup returns CDR1 SGHTA and CDR2 FQGTGA. The CDR3 consists of 15 residues. Trimming cost V 6 bases and J 7 bases; bases outside gene matches: 12. Here the CDR3 reads CASSSTGTVGNEQFF. The CDR3 region has the DNA TGTGCCAGCAGTTCGACCGGGACAGTAGGGAATGAGCAGTTCTTC. The complete variable domain, with remaining parts taken from reference TRBV7-3 and TRBJ2-1, reads GAGVSQTPSNKVTEKGKYVELRCDPISGHTALYWYRQSLGQGPEFLIYFQGTGAADDSGLPNDRFFAVRPEGSVSTLKIQRTERGDSAVYLCASSSTGTVGNEQFFGPGTRLTVL.

The rearrangement joins TRBV18 to TRBJ2-7; 8 bases agree with TRBD2. The CDR3 covers 17 residues. With 1 base clipped from V and 2 bases from J, the junction kept 10 bases outside the gene matches. Germline loops: CDR1 KGHSH, CDR2 LQKENI. Here the CDR3 reads CASSPQISAGGTYEQYF. The CDR3 nucleotides read TGTGCCAGCTCACCACAGATCAGCGCGGGAGGAACCTACGAGCAGTACTTC.

This chain uses TRBV30 with TRBJ1-5; TRBD1 is a possible D gene (5 bases). CDR1 is GTSNPN and CDR2 is SVGIG in the germline V gene (reference sequence). The V gene lost 5 bases and the J gene lost 2 bases, with 13 bases spanning the gap. This CDR3 contains 14 residues. The CDR3 region has the DNA TGTGCCTGGGACGTCGCCAGGGGCAATCAGCCCCAGCATTTT. Translation: CAWDVARGNQPQHF.

The DNA for the CDR3 is TGTGCCATCATGAGAGTCAACACCGGGGAGCTGTTTTTT. It translates to CAIMRVNTGELFF. This rearrangement joins TRBV10-3 to TRBJ2-2; D is uncertain. The ends were cut back, 7 bases at V and 2 bases at J, with 8 bases in the middle. Germline CDR1 is ENHRY and CDR2 is SYGVKD. The CDR3 runs to 13 residues.

Details on this clone: An end of the junction differs from the germline gene, which may be a read error. The genes are TRBV5-6 and TRBJ2-7; no definite D call. The germline V gene encodes CDR1 SGHDT and CDR2 YYEEEE. The CDR3 loop spans 8 amino acids. The CDR3 DNA reads as TGTGCCAGCAGCTTGGACTCCTTC. Translation gives CASSLDSF.

The chain employs TRBV5-5 and TRBJ1-1; no definite D call. The CDR3 has 14 amino acids. The germline V and J ends were trimmed by 4 bases and 3 bases, with 13 bases remaining between them. CDR1 is SGHKS, CDR2 YYEKEE, per germline (reference sequence). CDR3 coding DNA: TGTGCCAGCAGCCCCGATACCCTAGACACTGAAGCTTTCTTT. This translates into CASSPDTLDTEAFF.

The chain has TRBV19 and TRBJ2-7; a possible D gene is TRBD1 (7 bases). The CDR3 is made up of 15 amino acids. Per the germline V gene, CDR1 is LNHDA and CDR2 is SQIVND (reference sequence). The V end was cut by 6 bases, the J end by 2 bases, with 17 bases between. CDR3 in DNA: TGTGCCAGTAGCGGAGGGGGGACAGCTACCTACGAGCAGTACTTC. Its translation is CASSGGGTATYEQYF. Looking up the rest from reference TRBV19 and TRBJ2-7 gives the full variable domain: DGGITQSPKYLFRKEGQNVTLSCEQNLNHDAMYWYRQDPGQGLRLIYYSQIVNDFQKGDIAEGYSVSREKKESFPLTVTSAQKNPTAFYLCASSGGGTATYEQYFGPGTRLTVT.

The chain links TRBV30 to TRBJ1-2, with no clear D. Trimming pared 5 bases from V and 1 base from J, leaving 8 bases between. CDR1 is GTSNPN and CDR2 is SVGIG in the germline V gene (reference sequence). This CDR3 has 12 amino acids. For the CDR3, the DNA is TGTGCCTGGGCAGGTGATAACTATGGCTACACCTTC. It is translated as CAWAGDNYGYTF. Full variable domain (remainder filled in from reference TRBV30 and TRBJ1-2): SQTIHQWPATLVQPVGSPLSLECTVEGTSNPNLYWYRQAAGRGLQLLFYSVGIGQISSEVPQNLSASRPQDRQFILSSKKLLLSDSGFYLCAWAGDNYGYTFGSGTRLTVV.

J is TRBJ2-1 and V is TRBV24-1; weak D call: TRBD2 (6 bases). CDR1 and CDR2 (germline): KGHDR, SFDVKD. V was pared by 10 bases and J by 8 bases, with 14 bases between. The CDR3 is made up of 12 amino acids. The DNA of the CDR3 is TGTGCCACGGAGGGGACTTTCGATGAGCAGTTCTTC. Translating it yields CATEGTFDEQFF.

The rearrangement joins TRBV3-1 (or the pseudogene TRBV3-2) to TRBJ1-3; D is perhaps TRBD1 (6 bases). CDR1 and CDR2 (germline): LGHDT, YNNKEL (reference sequence). V lost 7 bases and J 0 bases, leaving 10 bases between the germline ends. The CDR3 contains 14 residues. Here the CDR3 reads CASTLDSSGNTIYF. The CDR3 DNA is TGTGCCAGCACCCTGGACAGCTCTGGAAACACCATATATTTT.

The rearrangement joins TRBV11-3 to TRBJ2-2, with 7 nucleotides matching TRBD1. Germline loops: CDR1 SGHNT, CDR2 YENEEA. The CDR3 runs 15 residues. The V segment lost 2 bases and the J segment 4 bases; nucleotides outside the gene matches: 4. In nucleotides, the CDR3 is TGTGCCAGCAGCTTAAGACAGGGAGCCACCGGGGAGCTGTTTTTT. It encodes CASSLRQGATGELFF.

The DNA for the CDR3 is TGTGCCAGCAGCTTAGGAGCGGTTAGCACAGATACGCAGTATTTT. It specifies CASSLGAVSTDTQYF. The chain recombines TRBV7-3 with TRBJ2-3; D might be TRBD2 (5 bases). The CDR3 runs to 15 residues. The ends were cut back, 2 bases at V and 0 bases at J, with 9 bases in the middle. Germline V gives CDR1 SGHTA, CDR2 FQGTGA.

The chain couples TRBV19 to TRBJ1-2, with a possible D match to TRBD1 (6 bases). The CDR3 spans 14 residues. Germline V CDR1 and CDR2: LNHDA, SQIVND (reference sequence). Trimming took off 3 bases at V and 7 bases at J, with 15 bases between the two ends. For the CDR3, the DNA is TGTGCCAGTAGTATCCCACAGGGTCGAGCTGGCTACACCTTC. Its protein product is CASSIPQGRAGYTF.

The V call is TRBV30, the J call TRBJ2-1; 13 positions match TRBD2. With 4 bases clipped from V and 9 bases from J, the junction kept 9 bases outside the gene matches. In germline, CDR1 is GTSNPN, CDR2 SVGIG (reference sequence). The CDR3 extends over 15 amino acids. CDR3: CAWTQLAGGWGEQFF. Here the CDR3 DNA reads TGTGCCTGGACCCAACTAGCGGGAGGGTGGGGTGAGCAGTTCTTC.

The count of this clone is one. V and J are TRBV6-6 and TRBJ1-1; D is uncertain. The germline V gene has CDR1 MNHNY and CDR2 SVGAGI (reference sequence). The ends were cut back, 6 bases at V and 7 bases at J, with 9 bases in the middle. This CDR3 region has 11 residues. Here the CDR3 DNA reads TGTGCCAGCAGCCAAACCAGTGAAGCTTTCTTT. It encodes CASSQTSEAFF.

The chain links TRBV5-1 to TRBJ2-2; D is possibly TRBD2 (6 bases). The length of the CDR3 is 15 residues. Germline V lookup: CDR1 SGHRS, CDR2 YFSETQ. The V gene lost 4 bases and the J gene lost 0 bases, with 10 bases spanning the gap. The chain's CDR3 is CASSIPSANTGELFF. The CDR3 DNA follows: TGCGCCAGCAGCATACCTAGCGCGAACACCGGGGAGCTGTTTTTT. The entire variable domain, with the rest obtained from reference TRBV5-1 and TRBJ2-2, is as follows: KAGVTQTPRYLIKTRGQQVTLSCSPISGHRSVSWYQQTPGQGLQFLFEYFSETQRNKGNFPGRFSGRQFSNSRSEMNVSTLELGDSALYLCASSIPSANTGELFFGEGSRLTVL.

The V gene is TRBV7-9, the J gene TRBJ1-4; D might be TRBD1 (6 bases). CDR1 and CDR2 from the germline V gene are SEHNR and FQNEAQ (reference sequence). Trimming took off 5 bases at V and 8 bases at J, with 18 bases between the two ends. This CDR3 comprises 15 residues. CDR3 bases: TGTGCCAGCAGCCCGGGGACACAACAGCGCGAAAAACTGTTTTTT. It is translated as CASSPGTQQREKLFF.